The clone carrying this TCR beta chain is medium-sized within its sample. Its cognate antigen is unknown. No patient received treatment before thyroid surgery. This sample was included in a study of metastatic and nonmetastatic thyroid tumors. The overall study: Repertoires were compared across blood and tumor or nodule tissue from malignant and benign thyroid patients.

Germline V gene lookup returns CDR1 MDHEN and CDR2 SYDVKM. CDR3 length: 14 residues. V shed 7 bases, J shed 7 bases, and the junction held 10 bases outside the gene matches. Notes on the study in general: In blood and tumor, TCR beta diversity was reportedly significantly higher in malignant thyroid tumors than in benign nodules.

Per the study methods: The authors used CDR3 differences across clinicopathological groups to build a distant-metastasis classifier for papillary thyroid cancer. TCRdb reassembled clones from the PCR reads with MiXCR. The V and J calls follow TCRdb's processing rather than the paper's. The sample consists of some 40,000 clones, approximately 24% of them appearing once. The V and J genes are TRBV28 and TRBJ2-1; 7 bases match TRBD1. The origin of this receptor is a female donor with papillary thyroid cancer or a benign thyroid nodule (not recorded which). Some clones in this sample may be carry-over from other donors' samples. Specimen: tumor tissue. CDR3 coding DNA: TGTGCCAGCACCTCCACCACGGACAGGAATGAGCAGTTCTTC. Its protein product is CASTSTTDRNEQFF. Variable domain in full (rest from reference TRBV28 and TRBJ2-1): DVKVTQSSRYLVKRTGEKVFLECVQDMDHENMFWYRQDPGLGLRLIYFSYDVKMKEKGDIPEGYSVSREKKERFSLILESASTNQTSMYLCASTSTTDRNEQFFGPGTRLTVL.